This passage covers 2 T cell receptor beta chains from one sample sequenced in a study of radiation and T cells in renal cell carcinoma. Sequencing was performed with immunoSEQ multiplex PCR; in TCRdb, only in-frame clones are kept and a portion is missing. The data hold roughly 130,000 clones, with 88% observed a single time. Time point denoted: blood 2 weeks post-SBRT. The treatment is: 15 Gy SBRT to primary tumor, nephrectomy 4 weeks later. This specimen was blood, taken from a patient whose treatment included radiotherapy and nephrectomy. These TCRs come from a woman aged 70-85 years with renal cell carcinoma.

The rearrangement uses TRBV6-6 and TRBJ2-7; 8 bases map to TRBD1. The CDR3 is made up of 13 amino acids. J was trimmed by 9 bases and V by 7 bases; bases with no gene match: 11. In germline, CDR1 is MNHNY, CDR2 SVGAGI (reference sequence). The CDR3 nucleotides read TGTGCCAGCACCTACGGACAGGGTGTGCCGCAGTACTTC. Amino acids: CASTYGQGVPQYF.

V is TRBV19 and J is TRBJ1-2; 12 nucleotides line up with TRBD1. With V trimmed by 5 bases and J by 2 bases, 6 bases remained unmatched. The germline V gene encodes CDR1 LNHDA and CDR2 SQIVND (reference sequence). CDR3 size: 16 residues. The CDR3 bases are TGTGCCAGTAGTCCGGGACAGGGGGCTATCAACTATGGCTACACCTTC. Residues: CASSPGQGAINYGYTF. Full variable domain (missing parts from reference TRBV19 and TRBJ1-2): DGGITQSPKYLFRKEGQNVTLSCEQNLNHDAMYWYRQDPGQGLRLIYYSQIVNDFQKGDIAEGYSVSREKKESFPLTVTSAQKNPTAFYLCASSPGQGAINYGYTFGSGTRLTVV.